The clone carrying this T cell receptor (beta chain) was counted between two and nine times. This entry belongs to a study of T cells in Graves' hyperthyroidism and ophthalmopathy. Germline CDR1 KGHSH, CDR2 LQKENI. V dropped 3 bases and J dropped 6; count of bases not matched to a gene: 4. CDR3 length equals 15 residues. Template material for amplifying TCR beta CDR3 regions consisted of RNA transcripts. The study used the HTBI primer set for a first-round RT-PCR of the TCR CDR3. TCRdb passed the multiplex PCR reads through MiXCR, listing each CDR3 protein once. The sample records about 380,000 distinct CDR3 sequences, around 20% being singletons.

Source material: blood. The sequence was obtained from a young man with Graves' ophthalmopathy. The chain recombines TRBV18 with TRBJ2-1; 11 nucleotides line up with TRBD1. The CDR3 reads CASSPKDRGLNEQFF. DNA for the CDR3: TGTGCCAGCTCACCGAAGGACAGGGGGCTCAATGAGCAGTTCTTC. Based on the CDR3 plus reference TRBV18 and TRBJ2-1, the full variable domain is NAGVMQNPRHLVRRRGQEARLRCSPMKGHSHVYWYRQLPEEGLKFMVYLQKENIIDESGMPKERFSAEFPKEGPSILRIQQVVRGDSAAYFCASSPKDRGLNEQFFGPGTRLTVL.